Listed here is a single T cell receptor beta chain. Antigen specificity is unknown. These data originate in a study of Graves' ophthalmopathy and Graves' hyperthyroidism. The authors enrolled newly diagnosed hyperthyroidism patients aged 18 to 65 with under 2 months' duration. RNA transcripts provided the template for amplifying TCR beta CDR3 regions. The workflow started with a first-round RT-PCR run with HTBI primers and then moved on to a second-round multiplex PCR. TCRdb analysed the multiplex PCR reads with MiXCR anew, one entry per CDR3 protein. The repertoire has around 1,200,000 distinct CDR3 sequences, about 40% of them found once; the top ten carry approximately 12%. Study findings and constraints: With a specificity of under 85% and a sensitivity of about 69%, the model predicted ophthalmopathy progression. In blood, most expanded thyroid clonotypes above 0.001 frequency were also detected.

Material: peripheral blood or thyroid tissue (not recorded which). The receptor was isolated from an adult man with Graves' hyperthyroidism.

The CDR3 is CATSRTNSGRGKETQYF. The CDR3 nucleotides are TGTGCCACCAGCAGGACGAATAGCGGGAGGGGAAAAGAGACCCAGTACTTC. This chain links TRBV15 with TRBJ2-5; TRBD2 matches at 11 bases. Germline CDR1 and CDR2: LNHNV and YYDKDF (reference sequence). After removal of 3 bases from V and 3 bases from J, the junction contained 9 bases not matched to a gene. The CDR3 runs 17 residues.